This is a list of T cell receptor beta chains from one sample in a study of blood T cell repertoires in COVID-19. TCRdb keeps only in-frame clones here, not all; method: immunoSEQ multiplex PCR. The table records around 110,000 clones, just over 90% of them present only once. Specimen: peripheral blood. Receptor source: a human donor with active COVID-19. The donor label of this sample is uncertain. Each CDR3 is given with its conserved first and last residue. Fields, in order: J gene, D gene, clone size, V gene, CDR3 protein, CDR3 DNA. The D gene is left open where the match is weak. Some rows have no size entry. The others give once, few or many, or a class for an expanded clone.

j_gene: TRBJ1-5
d_gene: -
abundance: -
v_gene: TRBV2
CDR3aa: CASSEQGTRAQHF
CDR3nt: TGTGCCAGCAGTGAACAGGGCACAAGAGCCCAGCATTTT

j_gene: TRBJ1-4
d_gene: -
abundance: -
v_gene: TRBV28
CDR3aa: CASTGPNEKLFF
CDR3nt: TGTGCCAGCACAGGGCCAAATGAAAAACTGTTTTTT

j_gene: TRBJ2-2
d_gene: -
abundance: -
v_gene: TRBV18
CDR3aa: CASSPSQGTGELFF
CDR3nt: TGTGCCAGCTCACCATCTCAGGGTACCGGGGAGCTGTTTTTT

j_gene: TRBJ2-1
d_gene: TRBD2
abundance: -
v_gene: TRBV9
CDR3aa: CASSVARASGAHEQFF
CDR3nt: TGTGCCAGCAGCGTAGCAAGGGCTAGCGGGGCCCATGAGCAGTTCTTC

j_gene: TRBJ1-2
d_gene: TRBD1
abundance: -
v_gene: TRBV4-3
CDR3aa: CASSQRTGGEGYGYTF
CDR3nt: TGCGCCAGCAGCCAACGGACAGGGGGCGAGGGCTATGGCTACACCTTC

j_gene: TRBJ1-2
d_gene: -
abundance: -
v_gene: TRBV28
CDR3aa: CASSLGYRALRAVYYGYTF
CDR3nt: TGTGCCAGCAGTTTAGGATACAGGGCACTACGAGCAGTATACTATGGCTACACCTTC

j_gene: TRBJ1-4
d_gene: -
abundance: -
v_gene: TRBV7-9
CDR3aa: CASSLVGGSNEKLFF
CDR3nt: TGTGCCAGCAGCTTAGTTGGGGGGAGTAATGAAAAACTGTTTTTT

j_gene: TRBJ1-1
d_gene: -
abundance: -
v_gene: TRBV4-1
CDR3aa: CASSHSGFYTEAFF
CDR3nt: TGCGCCAGCAGCCACTCAGGGTTCTACACTGAAGCTTTCTTT

j_gene: TRBJ1-1
d_gene: -
abundance: -
v_gene: TRBV7-9
CDR3aa: CASSLGATDEAFF
CDR3nt: TGTGCCAGCAGCTTAGGGGCGACAGATGAAGCTTTCTTT

j_gene: TRBJ2-1
d_gene: TRBD1
abundance: -
v_gene: TRBV5-3
CDR3aa: CARSPGPRGLF
CDR3nt: TGTGCCAGAAGCCCGGGCCCGAGGGGGCTCTTC

j_gene: TRBJ1-2
d_gene: -
abundance: -
v_gene: TRBV4-1
CDR3aa: CASSQDYVGYTF
CDR3nt: TGCGCCAGCAGCCAAGATTATGTTGGCTACACCTTC

j_gene: TRBJ2-7
d_gene: -
abundance: -
v_gene: TRBV6-5
CDR3aa: CASRTAYEQYF
CDR3nt: TGTGCCAGCAGGACAGCCTACGAGCAGTACTTC

j_gene: TRBJ2-3
d_gene: TRBD2
abundance: once
v_gene: TRBV10-3
CDR3aa: CAISAGGTTDTQYF
CDR3nt: TGTGCCATCAGCGCGGGGGGGACAACAGATACGCAGTATTTT

j_gene: TRBJ2-3
d_gene: TRBD2
abundance: -
v_gene: TRBV6-2/TRBV6-3
CDR3aa: CASSLLAGGITDTQYF
CDR3nt: TGTGCCAGCAGTCTCCTAGCGGGGGGCATCACAGATACGCAGTATTTT